This T cell receptor beta chain stems from a study of cytomegalovirus exposure and HLA in healthy donors. Study-level findings and limits: In an earlier analysis, about 87% or about 30%: the productive usage of most TCR beta V segments. The authors reported that TCR beta sequences could predict HLA-A and HLA-B alleles. These predictions were accurate for most subjects in the first cohort.

This PCR relied on a set of 60 Vbeta primers and 13 Jbeta primers. The method was immunoSEQ multiplex PCR; TCRdb's version includes in-frame clones alone and lacks a portion of them. The sample contains 250,000 to 350,000 clones, 86% of which appear only once. CDR1 is MNHEY, CDR2 SMNVEV, per germline (reference sequence). This CDR3 contains 14 residues. A word on this clone: Its specificity is unknown.

This chain links TRBV27 with TRBJ2-5; D may be TRBD2 (5 bases). The DNA matches TRBJ2-7 better at its end, which makes the J call doubtful. The source material was PBMCs. This clonotype was sampled from a man aged 40-49 years in good health and CMV-seropositive. DNA for the CDR3: TGTGCCAGCAGCCACGGGATAGAAGTCTACGAGCAGTACTTC. Residues: CASSHGIEVYEQYF.